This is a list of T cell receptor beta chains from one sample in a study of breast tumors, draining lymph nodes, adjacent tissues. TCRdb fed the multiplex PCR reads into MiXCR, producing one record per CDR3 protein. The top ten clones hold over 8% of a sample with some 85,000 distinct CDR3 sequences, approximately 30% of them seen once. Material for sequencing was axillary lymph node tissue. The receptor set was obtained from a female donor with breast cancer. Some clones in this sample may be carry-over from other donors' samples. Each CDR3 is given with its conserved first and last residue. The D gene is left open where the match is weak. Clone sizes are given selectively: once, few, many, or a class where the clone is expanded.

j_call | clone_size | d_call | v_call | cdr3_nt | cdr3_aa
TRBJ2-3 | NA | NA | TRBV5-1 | TGCGCCAGCAGCCGGGGGCGGCAGGGGAAAACAGATACGCAGTATTTC | CASSRGRQGKTDTQYF
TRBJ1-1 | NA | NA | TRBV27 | TGTGCCAGCAGTGACATTTCTCTGAACACTGAAGCTTTCTTT | CASSDISLNTEAFF
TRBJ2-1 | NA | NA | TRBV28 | TGTGCCAGCACAGGGTCCTCCCACAGCTCCTACAATGAGCAGTTCTTC | CASTGSSHSSYNEQFF
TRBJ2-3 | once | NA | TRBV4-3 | TGCGCCAGCAGCCAAGAGGTAACCACAGATACGCAGTATTTT | CASSQEVTTDTQYF
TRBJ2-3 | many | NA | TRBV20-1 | TGCAGTGCTAGAGATATCAGACGGTCGGGGGGCACAGATACGCAGTATTTT | CSARDIRRSGGTDTQYF
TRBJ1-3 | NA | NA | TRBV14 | TGTGCCAGCAGCCAGCTACTTAGCTCTGGAAACACCACGTATTTT | CASSQLLSSGNTTYF
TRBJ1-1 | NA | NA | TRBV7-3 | TGTGCCAGCAGCTTACTCGGTGGAACTGAAGCTTTCTTT | CASSLLGGTEAFF
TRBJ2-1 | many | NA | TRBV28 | TGTGCCAGCAGCCCCCTTTCATCGAGCTCCTACAATGAGCAGTTCTTC | CASSPLSSSSYNEQFF
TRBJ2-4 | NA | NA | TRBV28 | TGTGCCAGCCGGCAGGCCGGGACCATTCAGTACTTC | CASRQAGTIQYF
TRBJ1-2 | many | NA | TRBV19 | TGTGCCAGTACCCTCTCGAGGGGAAACTATGGCTACACCTTC | CASTLSRGNYGYTF
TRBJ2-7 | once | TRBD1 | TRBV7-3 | TGTGCCAGCAGCGTTGGACAGGGTTTAGGGGAGCAGTACTTC | CASSVGQGLGEQYF
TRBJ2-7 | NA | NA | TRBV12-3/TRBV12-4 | TGTGCCAGCAGTCCGGGACTTGAGACCTACGAGCAGTACTTC | CASSPGLETYEQYF
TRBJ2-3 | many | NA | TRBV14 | TGTGCCAGCAGCCAAGGAAAAGACGGAATCACAGATACGCAGTATTTT | CASSQGKDGITDTQYF
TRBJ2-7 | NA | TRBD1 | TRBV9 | TGTGCCAGCAGCACGGGACAGGGGGCGGATTACGAGCAGTACTTC | CASSTGQGADYEQYF
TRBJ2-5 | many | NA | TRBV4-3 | TGCGCCAGCAGCCGGCCCACTAAGGTAGAGACCCAGTACTTC | CASSRPTKVETQYF
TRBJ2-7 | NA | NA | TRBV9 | TGTGCCAGCAGCGTAGGCGGGATCTCCTACGAGCAGTACTTC | CASSVGGISYEQYF
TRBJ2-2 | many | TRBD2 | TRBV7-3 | TGTGCCAGCAGCGAAAGCGGGAGGAACACCGGGGAGCTGTTTTTT | CASSESGRNTGELFF
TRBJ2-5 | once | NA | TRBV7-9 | NA | CASSFYICSASQETQYF
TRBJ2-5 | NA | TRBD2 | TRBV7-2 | TGTGCCAGCAGCTTGACTAGCGGGAGAGAGACCCAGTACTTC | CASSLTSGRETQYF
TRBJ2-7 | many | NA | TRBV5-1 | TGCGCCAGCAGCTTGAAGGGAGGACGTCACGGGACCGAGCAGTACTTC | CASSLKGGRHGTEQYF
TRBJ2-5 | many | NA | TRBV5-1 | TGCGCCAGCAGCTTGGTTTATGAGCTAGGGCAGAAAGAGACCCAGTACTTC | CASSLVYELGQKETQYF
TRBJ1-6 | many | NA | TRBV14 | TGTGCCAGCAGCCCGAAACTTAATTCACCCCTCCACTTT | CASSPKLNSPLHF
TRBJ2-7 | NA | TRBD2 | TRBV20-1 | TGCAGTGCTTCGGGACTAGCGGGACCACCCCCGGACGAGCAGTACTTC | CSASGLAGPPPDEQYF
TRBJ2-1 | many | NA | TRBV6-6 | TGTGCCAGCAGTTACTCAATGACCTACAATGAGCAGTTCTTC | CASSYSMTYNEQFF
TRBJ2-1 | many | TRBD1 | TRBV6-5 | TGTGCCAGCAGTTACTTGGCAGGGGGCGCGATCAATGAGCAGTTCTTC | CASSYLAGGAINEQFF
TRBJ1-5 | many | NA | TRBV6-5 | TGTGCCAGCAGCACCGGGATGCGGGGGGATCAGCCCCAGCATTTT | CASSTGMRGDQPQHF
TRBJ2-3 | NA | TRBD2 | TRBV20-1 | TGCAGTGCTAGAGATCCCCGGACTAGCGGGCCGCATGCGCAGTATTTT | CSARDPRTSGPHAQYF
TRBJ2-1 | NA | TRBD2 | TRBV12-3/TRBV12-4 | TGTGCCAGCAGTTTTAGCGGGGGCTACAATGAGCAGTTCTTC | CASSFSGGYNEQFF
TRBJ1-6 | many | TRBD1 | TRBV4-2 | TGTGCCAGCAGCCAAGATATACAGGGGGAGACCTATAATTCACCCCTCCACTTT | CASSQDIQGETYNSPLHF
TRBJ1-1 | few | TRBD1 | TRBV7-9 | TGTGCCAGCAACCGAGTCGGACAGGGGAACACTGAAGCTTTCTTT | CASNRVGQGNTEAFF
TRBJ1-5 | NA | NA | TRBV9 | TGTGCCAGCAGCGTAGGACAGTTCAACGAGCAGCCCCAGCATTTT | CASSVGQFNEQPQHF
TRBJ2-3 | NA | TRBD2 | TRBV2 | TGTGCCAGCAGTGACTTGGCGGGAGATGGTACGGATACGCGGTATTTT | CASSDLAGDGTDTRYF
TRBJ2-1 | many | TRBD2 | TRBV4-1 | TGCGCCAGCAGCCAAGATCGGGCGGGAGTAGGCAATGAGCAGTTCTTC | CASSQDRAGVGNEQFF
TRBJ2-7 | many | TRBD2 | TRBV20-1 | TGCAGTGCTCACAATGGACTAGCTGATACGGGGAGCGACGAGCAGTACTTC | CSAHNGLADTGSDEQYF
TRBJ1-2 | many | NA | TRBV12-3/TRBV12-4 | TGTGCCAGCAGTTTTCAGGGAGCTAACTATGGCTACACCTTC | CASSFQGANYGYTF
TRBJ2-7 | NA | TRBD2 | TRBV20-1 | TGCAGTGCTTCGGGACTAGCGGGAGGGCCTGCGTACGAGCAGTACTTC | CSASGLAGGPAYEQYF
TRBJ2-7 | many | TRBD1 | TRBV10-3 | TGTGCCATCAGTGAGCCTACAGGGGGCCGGGACGAGCAGTACTTC | CAISEPTGGRDEQYF
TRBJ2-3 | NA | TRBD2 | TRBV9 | TGTGCCAGCAGCGTAAGTGAACTAGCGGGCACAGATACGCAGTATTTT | CASSVSELAGTDTQYF
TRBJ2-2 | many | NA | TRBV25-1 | TGTGCCAGCAGTGAATGGAGGGACACCACGAACACCGGGGAGCTGTTTTTT | CASSEWRDTTNTGELFF
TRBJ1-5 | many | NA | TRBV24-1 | TGTGCCACCAGTGGCAGTCTCGGTAATCAGCCCCAGCATTTT | CATSGSLGNQPQHF
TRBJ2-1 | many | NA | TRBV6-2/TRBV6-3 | TGTGCCAGCAGTTACTCGAATCAAGGGTGGGAGCAGTTCTTC | CASSYSNQGWEQFF
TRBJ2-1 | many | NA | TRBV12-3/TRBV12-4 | TGTGCCAGCAGTCCCGGGGGGCAGGGGGCGTTCACTGAGCAGTTCTTC | CASSPGGQGAFTEQFF
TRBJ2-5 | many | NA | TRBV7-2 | TGTGCCAGCAGCTTCGGCCCGGGGGAGACCCAGTACTTC | CASSFGPGETQYF
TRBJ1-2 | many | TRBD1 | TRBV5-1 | TGCGCCAGCAGCTTGGAGGGACAGGGTATCGGCTACACCTTC | CASSLEGQGIGYTF
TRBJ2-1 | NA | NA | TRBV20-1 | TGCAGTGCTAGTAACGGGGTGGGCGGCTACAATGAGCAGTTCTTC | CSASNGVGGYNEQFF
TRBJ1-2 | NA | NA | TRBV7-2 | TGTGCCAGCAGCTTAGACGGGGGGGGCCTAAGCTATGGCTACACCTTC | CASSLDGGGLSYGYTF
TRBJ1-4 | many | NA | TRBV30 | TGTGCCTGGAGTCCGACGGAGCTACGGGGTGAAAAACTGTTTTTT | CAWSPTELRGEKLFF
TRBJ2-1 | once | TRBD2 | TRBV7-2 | TGTGCCAGCAGCTTCTTCAGCGGGAGGAAGACCAATGAGCAGTTCTTC | CASSFFSGRKTNEQFF
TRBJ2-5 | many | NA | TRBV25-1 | TGTGCCAGCAGTGAATTCTTGAAAGAGACCCAGTACTTC | CASSEFLKETQYF
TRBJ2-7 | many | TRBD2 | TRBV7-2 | TGTGCCAGCAGCTTATCTGGCCTAGCGGGAGGATTGGGGCAGTACTTC | CASSLSGLAGGLGQYF
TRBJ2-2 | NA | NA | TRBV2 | TGTGCCAGCAAAACCGGGATCCAAACCGGGGAGCTGTTTTTT | CASKTGIQTGELFF
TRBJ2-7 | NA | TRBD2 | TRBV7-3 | TGTGCCAGCAGCCATACGGGAGGCAGTTCCTACGAGCAGTACTTC | CASSHTGGSSYEQYF
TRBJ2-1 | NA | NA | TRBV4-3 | TGCGCCAGCAGCCAAGTCCTTGGGGGGAATGAGCAGTTCTTC | CASSQVLGGNEQFF
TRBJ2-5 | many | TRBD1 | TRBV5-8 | TGTGCCAGCAGCTTGGGGACAGGGGGCGCAGAGACCCAGTACTTC | CASSLGTGGAETQYF
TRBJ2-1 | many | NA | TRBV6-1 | TGTGCCAGCAGTGGGACAAACTACAATGAGCAGTTCTTC | CASSGTNYNEQFF
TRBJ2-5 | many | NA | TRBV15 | TGTGCCACCAGCGTAACCCGGGCTTCCCGTGGGGAGACCCAGTACTTC | CATSVTRASRGETQYF
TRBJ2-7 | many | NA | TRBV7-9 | TGTGCCAGCAGACGTGGGGGGGGCGACGAGCAGTACTTC | CASRRGGGDEQYF